This T cell receptor beta chain was sequenced in a study of T cells in women clearing cervical HPV infection. General study results and limits: Repertoire richness, not evenness, was significantly elevated in CIN3+ cases versus controls.

Libraries were prepared by immunoSEQ multiplex PCR; TCRdb keeps only in-frame clonotypes and omits some of them. This table lists about 30,000 clones. CDR3 size: 12 residues. Germline V lookup: CDR1 GTSNPN, CDR2 SVGIG (reference sequence). The V end lost 5 bases, the J end lost 5 bases, and 12 bases lay between the germline ends. Details on this clone: What it recognizes is unknown. The read ends 3 residues early relative to the CDR3; the germline J gene fills the gap.

The specimen was blood buffy coat. V and J are TRBV30 and TRBJ1-1; D unclear. This TCR derives from a woman aged 18-70 years with a cervical HPV16 infection that either progressed to CIN3+ or cleared (not recorded which). The CDR3 sequence: CAWLFPGTEAFF. CDR3 DNA, as far as it was read: TGTGCCTGGCTTTTTCCGGGGACTGAA.